The rows below give T cell receptor beta chains drawn from one sample of a study of blood T cell repertoires in COVID-19. TCRdb's copy holds only in-frame clones and misses some; the assay was immunoSEQ multiplex PCR. Of approximately 260,000 clones listed, around 83% are singletons. The sequenced material came from peripheral blood. The receptors were sampled from a woman between 55 and 75 years old with active or convalescent COVID-19. Both conserved end residues are part of each CDR3. The D gene is left open where the match is weak. Only part of the rows carry a size: once, few, many, or a class if the clone is expanded.

j_gene,abundance,v_gene,d_gene,CDR3nt,CDR3aa
TRBJ1-1,NA,TRBV18,TRBD1,TGTGCCAGCTCACCACAGGGACAGGCTGGGGGGACTGAAGCTTTCTTT,CASSPQGQAGGTEAFF
TRBJ1-1,NA,TRBV27,NA,TGTGCCAGCAGTTTAGGTGGCTTCACTGAAGCTTTCTTT,CASSLGGFTEAFF
TRBJ2-5,NA,TRBV7-6,TRBD2,TGTGCCAGCAGCTTTGGACTAGCGGAAACTCAAGAGACCCAGTACTTC,CASSFGLAETQETQYF
TRBJ2-2,NA,TRBV6-1,TRBD2,TGTGCCAGCAGTGAAGCCTTAGCGGGGACCACCGGGGAGCTGTTTTTT,CASSEALAGTTGELFF
TRBJ2-2,NA,TRBV11-2,NA,TGTGCCAGCAGCTCAAGTACAGGTCACACCGGGGAGCTGTTTTTT,CASSSSTGHTGELFF
TRBJ1-2,NA,TRBV3-1/TRBV3-2,TRBD1,TGTGCCAGCAGCCAAGAGGGGACAGACTATGGCTACACCTTC,CASSQEGTDYGYTF
TRBJ2-1,NA,TRBV9,NA,TGTGCCAGCAGCGTAGGGGGGACTTTCAATGAGCAGTTCTTC,CASSVGGTFNEQFF
TRBJ2-2,few,TRBV27,TRBD1,TGTGCCAGCAGTCCAAGGGGGCTGGGCGGGGAGCTGTTTTTT,CASSPRGLGGELFF
TRBJ2-7,few,TRBV9,NA,TGTGCCAGCAGCGCGGGGACAAGCTCCTACGAGCAGTACTTC,CASSAGTSSYEQYF
TRBJ2-1,NA,TRBV5-1,NA,TGCGCCAGCAGCTTGGGAGGTGGATACAATGAGCAGTTCTTC,CASSLGGGYNEQFF
TRBJ2-4,once,TRBV4-2,NA,TGTGCCAGCACCCGCAGCGTGCTAGCCAAAAACATTCAGTACTTC,CASTRSVLAKNIQYF
TRBJ1-1,NA,TRBV7-6,TRBD1,TGTGCCAGCAGTTCCCAGCGGGACAGGGAGAACACTGAAGCTTTCTTT,CASSSQRDRENTEAFF
TRBJ1-5,NA,TRBV2,NA,TGTGCCAGCAGTGAAGGGACACATCAGCCCCAGCATTTT,CASSEGTHQPQHF
TRBJ2-5,once,TRBV9,NA,TGTGCCAGCAGCGCCCTCGCGGGGATCCGAGAGACCCAGTACTTC,CASSALAGIRETQYF
TRBJ1-1,NA,TRBV7-9,NA,TGTGCCAGCAGCTTATTGCGGAACACTGAAGCTTTCTTT,CASSLLRNTEAFF
TRBJ1-1,NA,TRBV27,NA,TGTGCCAGCAGTTTATGGGGGGGAGGTACTGAAGCTTTCTTT,CASSLWGGGTEAFF
TRBJ2-7,NA,TRBV2,NA,TGTGCCACCGTAGACAGACCAACTTCCTACGAGCAGTACTTC,CATVDRPTSYEQYF
TRBJ2-5,NA,TRBV2,TRBD2,TGTGCCAGCAGTTTGGGACTAGCGGGGGGAGATTTGGAGACCCAGTACTTC,CASSLGLAGGDLETQYF
TRBJ2-1,NA,TRBV4-2,TRBD2,TGTGCCAGCAGCCAAGGTGGACGACAGGTAACTAGCGGGGACGGAAAGCAGTTCTTC,CASSQGGRQVTSGDGKQFF
TRBJ1-5,NA,TRBV6-1,TRBD1,TGTGCCAGCAGTGAAAGGGTACGGACAGGGTCGAATCAGCCCCAGCATTTT,CASSERVRTGSNQPQHF
TRBJ2-7,NA,TRBV30,NA,TGTGCCTGGAGTTGGACCCAGGGTGAGTCCTACGAGCAGTACTTC,CAWSWTQGESYEQYF
TRBJ2-7,few,TRBV7-2,TRBD2,TGTGCCAGCAGCTCCAGGATAGCGGGGGGGCCTGGCTACGAGCAGTACTTC,CASSSRIAGGPGYEQYF
TRBJ1-6,few,TRBV7-8,NA,TGTGCCAGCACCAATACTCCCGGGGGAGTTTCACCCCTCCACTTT,CASTNTPGGVSPLHF
TRBJ2-3,NA,TRBV5-1,NA,TGCGCCAGCAGCTTTCATCGGGGGGCCCCCACAGATACGCAGTATTTT,CASSFHRGAPTDTQYF
TRBJ2-1,once,TRBV27,TRBD2,TGTGCCAGCAGTTTATTGCGTGGCGGGGGTGTTGATGAGCAGTTCTTC,CASSLLRGGGVDEQFF
TRBJ2-3,NA,TRBV27,NA,TGTGCCAGCAGGGGGAGGACAGATACGCAGTATTTT,CASRGRTDTQYF
TRBJ2-3,few,TRBV7-6,TRBD1,TGTGCCAGCAGCTTAGCGTTAGGGGGCCGGACAGATACGCAGTATTTT,CASSLALGGRTDTQYF
TRBJ1-2,few,TRBV2,TRBD1,TGTGCCAGCCCTAGGGACAGCAATAACTATGGCTACACCTTC,CASPRDSNNYGYTF
TRBJ1-1,NA,TRBV7-3,NA,TGTGCCAGCAGTTCTGCCGGCCAACAGGGTAGGGGCACTGAAGCTTTCTTT,CASSSAGQQGRGTEAFF
TRBJ2-3,NA,TRBV7-8,NA,TGTGCCAGCAGCTTAGGGGGAGGTGGTGATACGCAGTATTTT,CASSLGGGGDTQYF
TRBJ1-1,NA,TRBV12-5,NA,TGTGCTAGTGGTTTGGTACGGGGCACTGAAGCTTTCTTT,CASGLVRGTEAFF
TRBJ1-2,NA,TRBV7-9,NA,TGTGCCAGCAGCGCCCAGTCTAACTATGGCTACACCTTC,CASSAQSNYGYTF
TRBJ1-5,NA,TRBV7-2,TRBD1,TGTGCCAGCAGCTTGGGACAGGGCGGCAGCAATCAGCCCCAGCATTTT,CASSLGQGGSNQPQHF
TRBJ2-1,NA,TRBV5-4,TRBD1,TGTGCCAGCAGCCTACAGGGGTACAATGAGCAGTTCTTC,CASSLQGYNEQFF
TRBJ1-2,NA,TRBV29-1,NA,TGCAGCGTTGACGGGATACCTTATGGCTACACCTTC,CSVDGIPYGYTF
TRBJ2-5,NA,TRBV7-9,TRBD2,TGTGCCAGCAGCTTAAGGGCAGGGAGGGCAGAGACCCAGTACTTC,CASSLRAGRAETQYF
TRBJ1-4,NA,TRBV11-2,NA,TGTGCCAGCAGCTTAGATCGAGGCGGCCTCAATGAAAAACTGTTTTTT,CASSLDRGGLNEKLFF
TRBJ2-3,NA,TRBV5-8,TRBD2,TGTGCCAGCAGCTTAATAGTCGGGGGGACCACAGATACGCAGTATTTT,CASSLIVGGTTDTQYF
TRBJ2-4,NA,TRBV18,NA,TGTGCCAGCTCACCTGAACAGGGATCTGCAAACATTCAGTACTTC,CASSPEQGSANIQYF
TRBJ2-3,NA,TRBV5-1,NA,TGCGCCAGCAGCTTTGACAGGCGCCCAGATACGCAGTATTTT,CASSFDRRPDTQYF
TRBJ1-6,NA,TRBV6-5,NA,TGTGCCAGCAGTTACGATGGAGGGATTGGTTCACCCCTCCACTTT,CASSYDGGIGSPLHF
TRBJ2-2,NA,TRBV18,NA,TGTGCCAGCTCACCACAGGGGGCGAACACCGGGGAGCTGTTTTTT,CASSPQGANTGELFF
TRBJ1-1,NA,TRBV7-9,TRBD1,TGTGCCAGCAGCTTGGCCGGGACAGCGAACACTGAAGCTTTCTTT,CASSLAGTANTEAFF
TRBJ2-5,NA,TRBV6-5,NA,TGTGCCTCCGTGGACACCCAAGAGACCCAGTACTTC,CASVDTQETQYF
TRBJ2-3,NA,TRBV18,TRBD1,TGTGCCAGCTCACCAAATCAGGGGGCCACAGATACGCAGTATTTT,CASSPNQGATDTQYF
TRBJ2-5,NA,TRBV5-1,NA,TGCGCCAGCAGCTTGGTACTCGGAGAGACCCAGTACTTC,CASSLVLGETQYF
TRBJ2-4,few,TRBV2,NA,TGTGCCAGCAGGGAGACAGGAAGGGGTTTTCAGTACTTC,CASRETGRGFQYF
TRBJ2-3,NA,TRBV11-2,NA,TGTGCCAGCAGTCGACTGACGGGGGCAGATACGCAGTATTTT,CASSRLTGADTQYF
TRBJ2-2,NA,TRBV5-4,TRBD2,TGTGCCAGCAGCCCCGGACCGGGACTAGCGTCCGGGGAGCTGTTTTTT,CASSPGPGLASGELFF
TRBJ2-3,NA,TRBV5-1,TRBD1,TGCGCCAGCAGCTTTACCCCGGGACAGCGCACAGATACGCAGTATTTT,CASSFTPGQRTDTQYF
TRBJ1-1,NA,TRBV13,NA,TGTGCCAGCAGCTTTGCCGGCGGGGGCACTGAAGCTTTCTTT,CASSFAGGGTEAFF
TRBJ1-2,NA,TRBV3-1/TRBV3-2,NA,TGTGCCAGCAGCCAAGTGTCTGGACAGAGCTATGGCTACACCTTC,CASSQVSGQSYGYTF
TRBJ2-2,NA,TRBV30,NA,TGTGCCTGGAGTGTTGGGGGCGCAGGGACCGGGGAGCTGTTTTTT,CAWSVGGAGTGELFF
TRBJ2-7,few,TRBV7-9,TRBD2,TGTGCCAGCAGCCCATGGGGGGGTCTAGACGAGCAGTACTTC,CASSPWGGLDEQYF
TRBJ1-2,NA,TRBV30,NA,TGTGCCTATAAACTCCAGGGCAACTATGGCTACACCTTC,CAYKLQGNYGYTF
TRBJ2-3,NA,TRBV5-6,NA,TGTGCCAGCAGCTACCGGGACTGGCGTATCGATACGCAGTATTTT,CASSYRDWRIDTQYF
TRBJ1-4,NA,TRBV2,TRBD1,TGTGCCAGCAGTTCCCTACAGGGGGCGGGAAAGAAAGGGGAAAAACTGTTTTTT,CASSSLQGAGKKGEKLFF
TRBJ1-6,NA,TRBV14,NA,TGTGCCAGCAGCCAAGATGGCAGGCTGAATTCACCCCTCCACTTT,CASSQDGRLNSPLHF
TRBJ2-7,once,TRBV9,NA,TGTGCCAGCAGCGTAGGTTTAGGGGCCGCCTACGAGCAGTACTTC,CASSVGLGAAYEQYF
TRBJ1-2,NA,TRBV2,NA,TGTGCCAGCAGTGTTGGCAACGTTATAAGGGTTGTGGAGCGGGGCTACACCTTC,CASSVGNVIRVVERGYTF